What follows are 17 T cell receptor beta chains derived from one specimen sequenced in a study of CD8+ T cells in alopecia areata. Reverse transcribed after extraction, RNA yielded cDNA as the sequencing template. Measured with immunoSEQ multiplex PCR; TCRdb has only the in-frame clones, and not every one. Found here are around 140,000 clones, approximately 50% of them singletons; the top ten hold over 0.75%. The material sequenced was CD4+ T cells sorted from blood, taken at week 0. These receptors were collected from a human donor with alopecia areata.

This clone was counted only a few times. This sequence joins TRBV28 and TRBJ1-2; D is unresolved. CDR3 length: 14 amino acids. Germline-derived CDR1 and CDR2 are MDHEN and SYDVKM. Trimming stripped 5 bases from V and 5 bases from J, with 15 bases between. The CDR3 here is CASSLWTAGYGYTF. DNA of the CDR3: TGTGCCAGCAGTCTCTGGACGGCCGGATATGGCTACACCTTC.

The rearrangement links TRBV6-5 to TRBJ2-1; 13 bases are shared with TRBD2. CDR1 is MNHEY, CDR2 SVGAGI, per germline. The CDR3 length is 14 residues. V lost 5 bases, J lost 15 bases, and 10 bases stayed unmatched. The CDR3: CASSRGTSGAVGFF. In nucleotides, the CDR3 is TGTGCCAGCAGTAGGGGGACTAGCGGGGCGGTGGGGTTCTTC.

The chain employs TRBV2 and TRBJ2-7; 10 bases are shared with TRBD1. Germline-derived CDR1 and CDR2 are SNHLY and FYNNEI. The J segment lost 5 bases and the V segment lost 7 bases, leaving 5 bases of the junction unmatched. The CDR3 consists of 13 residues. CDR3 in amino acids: CASMRTGGDEQYF. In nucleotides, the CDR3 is TGTGCCAGCATGAGGACAGGGGGGGACGAGCAGTACTTC.

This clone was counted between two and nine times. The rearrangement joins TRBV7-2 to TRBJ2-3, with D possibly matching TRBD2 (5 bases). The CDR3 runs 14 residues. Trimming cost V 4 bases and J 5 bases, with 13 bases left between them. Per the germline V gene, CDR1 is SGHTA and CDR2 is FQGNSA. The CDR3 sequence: CASSSRGPGDTQYF. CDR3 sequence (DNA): TGTGCCAGCAGCTCGCGAGGGCCTGGAGATACGCAGTATTTT.

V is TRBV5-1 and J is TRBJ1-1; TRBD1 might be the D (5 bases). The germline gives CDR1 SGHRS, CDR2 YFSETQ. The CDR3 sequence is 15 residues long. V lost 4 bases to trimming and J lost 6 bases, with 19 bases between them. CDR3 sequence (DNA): TGCGCCAGCAGCCCCCCGCAAAATGACAGAGCTGAAGCTTTCTTT. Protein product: CASSPPQNDRAEAFF. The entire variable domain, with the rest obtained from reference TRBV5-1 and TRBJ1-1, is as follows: KAGVTQTPRYLIKTRGQQVTLSCSPISGHRSVSWYQQTPGQGLQFLFEYFSETQRNKGNFPGRFSGRQFSNSRSEMNVSTLELGDSALYLCASSPPQNDRAEAFFGQGTRLTVV.

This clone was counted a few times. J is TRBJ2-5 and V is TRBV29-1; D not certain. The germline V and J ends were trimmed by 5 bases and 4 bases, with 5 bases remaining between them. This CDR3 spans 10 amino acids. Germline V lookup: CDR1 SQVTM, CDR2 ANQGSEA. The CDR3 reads CSVLRETQYF. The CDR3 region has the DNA TGCAGCGTTCTCCGAGAGACCCAGTACTTC.

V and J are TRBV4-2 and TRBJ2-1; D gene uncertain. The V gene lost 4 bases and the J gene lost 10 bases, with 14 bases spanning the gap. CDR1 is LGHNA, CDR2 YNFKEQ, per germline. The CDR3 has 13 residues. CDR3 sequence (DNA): TGTGCCAGCAGCCGAGACCTAGAGGACGAGCAGTTCTTC. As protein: CASSRDLEDEQFF.

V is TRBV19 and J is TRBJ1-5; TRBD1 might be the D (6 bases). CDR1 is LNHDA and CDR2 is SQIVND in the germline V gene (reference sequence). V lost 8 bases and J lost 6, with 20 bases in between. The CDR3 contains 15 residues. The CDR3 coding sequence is TGTGCCAGTTCCGCGGACCAGGGGTCGGGTCAGCCCCAGCATTTT. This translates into CASSADQGSGQPQHF. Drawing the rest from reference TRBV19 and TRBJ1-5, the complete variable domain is DGGITQSPKYLFRKEGQNVTLSCEQNLNHDAMYWYRQDPGQGLRLIYYSQIVNDFQKGDIAEGYSVSREKKESFPLTVTSAQKNPTAFYLCASSADQGSGQPQHFGDGTRLSIL.

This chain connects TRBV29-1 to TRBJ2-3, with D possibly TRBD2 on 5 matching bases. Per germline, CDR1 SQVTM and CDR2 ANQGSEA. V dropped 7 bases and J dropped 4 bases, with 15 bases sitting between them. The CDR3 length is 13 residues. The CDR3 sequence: CSARAEAPDTQYF. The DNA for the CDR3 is TGCAGCGCCCGGGCGGAGGCCCCAGATACGCAGTATTTT.

CDR3: CASSRQTSEAFF. CDR3 DNA sequence: TGTGCCAGCAGTCGACAGACGAGTGAAGCTTTCTTT. The gene calls are TRBV2 and TRBJ1-1; tentative D call: TRBD1 (5 bases). Trimming removed 5 bases from V and 7 bases from J, with 11 bases in between. Germline loops: CDR1 SNHLY, CDR2 FYNNEI. The CDR3 loop spans 12 amino acids.

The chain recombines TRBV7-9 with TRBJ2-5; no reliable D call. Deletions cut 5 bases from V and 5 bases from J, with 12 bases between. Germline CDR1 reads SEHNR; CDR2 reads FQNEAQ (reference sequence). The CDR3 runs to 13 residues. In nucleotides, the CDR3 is TGTGCCAGCAGCCGATCCGTCGGGGAGACCCAGTACTTC. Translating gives CASSRSVGETQYF.

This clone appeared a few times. CDR3 nucleotides: TGTGCCAGCAGCCCCCCTAGCGGGGGTTGGGAGACCCAGTACTTC. Protein sequence: CASSPPSGGWETQYF. This chain uses TRBV7-8 with TRBJ2-5, with 10 bases aligning to TRBD2. V lost 5 bases to trimming and J lost 5 bases; unmatched junction nucleotides: 8. The CDR3 spans 15 residues. Germline values: CDR1 SGHVS, CDR2 FQNEAQ.

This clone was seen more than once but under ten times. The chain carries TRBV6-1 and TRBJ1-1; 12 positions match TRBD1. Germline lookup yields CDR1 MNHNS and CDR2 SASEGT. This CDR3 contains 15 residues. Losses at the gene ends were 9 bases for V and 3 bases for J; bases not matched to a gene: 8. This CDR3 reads CASERDRGRDTEAFF. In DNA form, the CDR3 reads TGTGCCAGTGAGCGGGACAGGGGGCGTGACACTGAAGCTTTCTTT.

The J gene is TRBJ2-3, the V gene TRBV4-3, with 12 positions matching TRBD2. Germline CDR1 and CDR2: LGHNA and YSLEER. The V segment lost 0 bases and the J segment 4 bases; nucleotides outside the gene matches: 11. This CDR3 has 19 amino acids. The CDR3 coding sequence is TGCGCCAGCAGCCAAGATTGGGCTAGCGGGAGGGCCGGCTCAGATACGCAGTATTTT. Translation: CASSQDWASGRAGSDTQYF.

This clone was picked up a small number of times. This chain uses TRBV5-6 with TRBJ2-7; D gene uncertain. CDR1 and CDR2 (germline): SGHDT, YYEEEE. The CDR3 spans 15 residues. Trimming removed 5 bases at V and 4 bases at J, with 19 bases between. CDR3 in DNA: TGTGCCAGCAGTTCGGCGATGGTGAAAGGGTACGAGCAGTACTTC. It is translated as CASSSAMVKGYEQYF.

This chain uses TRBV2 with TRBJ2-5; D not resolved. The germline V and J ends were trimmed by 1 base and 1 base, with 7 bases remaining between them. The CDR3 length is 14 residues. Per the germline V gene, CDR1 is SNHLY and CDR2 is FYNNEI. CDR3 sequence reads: CASSEVGFQETQYF. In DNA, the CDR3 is TGTGCCAGCAGTGAAGTCGGGTTCCAAGAGACCCAGTACTTC.

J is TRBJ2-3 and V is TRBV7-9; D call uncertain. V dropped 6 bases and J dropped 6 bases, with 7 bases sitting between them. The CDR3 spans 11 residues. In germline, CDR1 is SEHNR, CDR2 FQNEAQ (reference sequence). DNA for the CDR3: TGTGCCAGCAGTCCCCTTGATACGCAGTATTTT. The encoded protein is CASSPLDTQYF.